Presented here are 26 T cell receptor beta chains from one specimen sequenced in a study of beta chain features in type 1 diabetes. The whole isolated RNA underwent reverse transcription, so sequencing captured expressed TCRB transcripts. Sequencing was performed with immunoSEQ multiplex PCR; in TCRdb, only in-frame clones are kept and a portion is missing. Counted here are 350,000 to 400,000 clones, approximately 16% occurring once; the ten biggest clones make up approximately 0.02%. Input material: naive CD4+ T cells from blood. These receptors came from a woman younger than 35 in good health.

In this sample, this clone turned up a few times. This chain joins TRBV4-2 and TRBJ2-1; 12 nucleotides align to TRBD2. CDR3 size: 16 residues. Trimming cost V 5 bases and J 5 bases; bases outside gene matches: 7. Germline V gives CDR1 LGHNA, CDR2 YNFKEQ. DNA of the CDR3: TGTGCCAGCAGCTCGACTAGCGGGAGTCGGCACAATGAGCAGTTCTTC. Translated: CASSSTSGSRHNEQFF.

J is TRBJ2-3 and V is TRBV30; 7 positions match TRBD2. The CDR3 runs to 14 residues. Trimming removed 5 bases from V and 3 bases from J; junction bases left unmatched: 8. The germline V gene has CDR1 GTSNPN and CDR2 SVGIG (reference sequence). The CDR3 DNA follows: TGTGCCTGGGCTGGGGGGGGACCTACAGATACGCAGTATTTT. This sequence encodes CAWAGGGPTDTQYF.

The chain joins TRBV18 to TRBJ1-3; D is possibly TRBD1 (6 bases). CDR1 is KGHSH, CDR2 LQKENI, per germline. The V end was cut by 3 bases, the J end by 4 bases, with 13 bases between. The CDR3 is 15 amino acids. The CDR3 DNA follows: TGTGCCAGCTCACCGGACAGAACAAACGGAAACACCATATATTTT. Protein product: CASSPDRTNGNTIYF.

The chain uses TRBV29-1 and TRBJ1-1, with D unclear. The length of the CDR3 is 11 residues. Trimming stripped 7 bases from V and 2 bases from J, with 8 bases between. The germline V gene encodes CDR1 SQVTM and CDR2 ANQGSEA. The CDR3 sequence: CSASLNTEAFF. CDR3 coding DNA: TGCAGCGCCTCCCTTAACACTGAAGCTTTCTTT.

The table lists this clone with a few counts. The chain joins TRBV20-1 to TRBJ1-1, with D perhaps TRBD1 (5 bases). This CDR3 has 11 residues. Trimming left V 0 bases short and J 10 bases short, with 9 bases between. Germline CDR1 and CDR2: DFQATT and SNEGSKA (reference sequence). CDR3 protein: CSARDRVGAFF. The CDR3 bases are TGCAGTGCTAGAGACAGGGTGGGAGCTTTCTTT.

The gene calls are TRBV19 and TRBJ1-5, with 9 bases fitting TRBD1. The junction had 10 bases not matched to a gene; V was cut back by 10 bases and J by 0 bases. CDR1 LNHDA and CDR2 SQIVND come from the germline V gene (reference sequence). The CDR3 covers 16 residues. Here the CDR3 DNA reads TGTGCCATTAATCCGACAGGGGGTTATAGCAATCAGCCCCAGCATTTT. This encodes CAINPTGGYSNQPQHF.

CDR3 nucleotide sequence: TGTGCCAGCAGTCAACAGGGGCCCACTGAAGCTTTCTTT. Residues: CASSQQGPTEAFF. The rearrangement joins TRBV6-5 to TRBJ1-1, with 7 nucleotides matching TRBD1. The CDR3 sequence is 13 residues long. Germline V gives CDR1 MNHEY, CDR2 SVGAGI. The ends lost 5 bases at V and 4 bases at J; junction bases unmatched: 4.

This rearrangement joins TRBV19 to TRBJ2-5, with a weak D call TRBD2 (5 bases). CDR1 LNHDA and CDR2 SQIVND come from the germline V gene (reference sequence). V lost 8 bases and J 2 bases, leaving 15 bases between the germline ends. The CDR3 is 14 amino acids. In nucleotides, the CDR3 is TGTGCCAGTGCTTGGGATGGGAGACAAGAGACCCAGTACTTC. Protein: CASAWDGRQETQYF.

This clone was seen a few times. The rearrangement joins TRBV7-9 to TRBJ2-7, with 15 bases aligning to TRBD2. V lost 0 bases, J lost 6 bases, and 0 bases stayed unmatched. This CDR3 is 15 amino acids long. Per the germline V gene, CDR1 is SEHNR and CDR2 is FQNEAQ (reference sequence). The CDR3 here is CASSLAGLAGGEQYF. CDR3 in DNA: TGTGCCAGCAGCTTAGCGGGACTAGCGGGAGGCGAGCAGTACTTC.

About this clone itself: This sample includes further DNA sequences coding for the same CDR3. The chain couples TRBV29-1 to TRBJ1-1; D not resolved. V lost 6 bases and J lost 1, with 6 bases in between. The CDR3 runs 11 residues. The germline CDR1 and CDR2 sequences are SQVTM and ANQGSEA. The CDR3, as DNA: TGCAGCGTAAGACAGAACACTGAAGCTTTCTTT. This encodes CSVRQNTEAFF.

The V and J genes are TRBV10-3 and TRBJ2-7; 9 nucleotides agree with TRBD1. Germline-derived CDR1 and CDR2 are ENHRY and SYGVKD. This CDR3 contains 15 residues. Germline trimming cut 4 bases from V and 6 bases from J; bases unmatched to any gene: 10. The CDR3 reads CAISGTGTGSSEQYF. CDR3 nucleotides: TGTGCCATCAGTGGTACCGGGACAGGGAGTAGCGAGCAGTACTTC.

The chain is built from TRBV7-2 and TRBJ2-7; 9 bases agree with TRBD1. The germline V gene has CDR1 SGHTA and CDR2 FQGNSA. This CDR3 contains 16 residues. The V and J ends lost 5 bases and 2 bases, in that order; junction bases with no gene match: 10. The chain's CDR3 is CASSRRVGTGTYEQYF. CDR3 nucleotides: TGTGCCAGCAGCCGCCGGGTGGGGACAGGGACCTACGAGCAGTACTTC.

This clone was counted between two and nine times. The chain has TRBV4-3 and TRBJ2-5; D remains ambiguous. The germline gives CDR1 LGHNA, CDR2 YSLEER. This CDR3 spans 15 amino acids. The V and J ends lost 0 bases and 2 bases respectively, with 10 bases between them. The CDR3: CASSQDRGLQETQYF. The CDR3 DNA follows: TGCGCCAGCAGCCAAGATCGAGGCTTGCAAGAGACCCAGTACTTC.

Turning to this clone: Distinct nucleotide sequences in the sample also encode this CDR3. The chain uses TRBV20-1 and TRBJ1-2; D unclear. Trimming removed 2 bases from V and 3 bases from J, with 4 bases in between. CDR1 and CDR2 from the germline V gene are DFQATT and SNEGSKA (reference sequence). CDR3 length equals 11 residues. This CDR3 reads CSARQDYGYTF. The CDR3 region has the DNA TGCAGTGCTAGACAGGACTATGGCTACACCTTC.

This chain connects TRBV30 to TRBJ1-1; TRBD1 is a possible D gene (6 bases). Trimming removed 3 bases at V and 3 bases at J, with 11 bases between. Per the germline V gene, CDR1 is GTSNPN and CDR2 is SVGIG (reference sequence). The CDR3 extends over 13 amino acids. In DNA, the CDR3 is TGTGCCTGGAGGAGGACAGCCTACACTGAAGCTTTCTTT. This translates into CAWRRTAYTEAFF. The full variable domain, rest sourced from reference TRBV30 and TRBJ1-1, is SQTIHQWPATLVQPVGSPLSLECTVEGTSNPNLYWYRQAAGRGLQLLFYSVGIGQISSEVPQNLSASRPQDRQFILSSKKLLLSDSGFYLCAWRRTAYTEAFFGQGTRLTVV.

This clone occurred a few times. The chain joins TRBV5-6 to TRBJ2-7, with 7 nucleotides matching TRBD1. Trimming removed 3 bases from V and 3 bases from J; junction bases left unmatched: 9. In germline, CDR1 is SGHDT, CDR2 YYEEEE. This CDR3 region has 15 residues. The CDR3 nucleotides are TGTGCCAGCAGCTGGGGGAACAGGGGCCACTACGAGCAGTACTTC. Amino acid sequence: CASSWGNRGHYEQYF.

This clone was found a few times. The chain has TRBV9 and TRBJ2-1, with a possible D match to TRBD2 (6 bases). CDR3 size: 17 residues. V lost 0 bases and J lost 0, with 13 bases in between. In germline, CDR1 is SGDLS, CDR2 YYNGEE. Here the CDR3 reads CASSVARGSVSYNEQFF. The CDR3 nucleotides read TGTGCCAGCAGCGTAGCTCGGGGGTCCGTCTCCTACAATGAGCAGTTCTTC.

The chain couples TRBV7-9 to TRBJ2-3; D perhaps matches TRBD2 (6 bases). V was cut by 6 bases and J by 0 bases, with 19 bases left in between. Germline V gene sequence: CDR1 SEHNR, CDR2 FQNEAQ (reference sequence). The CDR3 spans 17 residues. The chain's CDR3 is CASRRGAGGRSTDTQYF. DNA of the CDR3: TGTGCCAGCAGGCGGGGCGCGGGCGGTCGTAGCACAGATACGCAGTATTTT.

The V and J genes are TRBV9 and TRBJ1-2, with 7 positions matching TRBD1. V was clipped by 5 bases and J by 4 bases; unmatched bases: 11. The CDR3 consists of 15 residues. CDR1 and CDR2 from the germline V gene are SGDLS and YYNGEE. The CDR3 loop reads CASSAIPGQSYGYTF. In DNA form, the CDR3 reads TGTGCCAGCAGTGCTATACCGGGACAGTCCTATGGCTACACCTTC.

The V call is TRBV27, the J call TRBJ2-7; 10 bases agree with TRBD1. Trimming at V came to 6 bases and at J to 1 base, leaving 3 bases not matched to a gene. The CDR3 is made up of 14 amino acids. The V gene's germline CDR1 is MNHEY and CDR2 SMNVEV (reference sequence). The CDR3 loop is CASRGQGRSYEQYF. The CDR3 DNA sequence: TGTGCCAGCAGGGGACAGGGGCGTTCCTACGAGCAGTACTTC.

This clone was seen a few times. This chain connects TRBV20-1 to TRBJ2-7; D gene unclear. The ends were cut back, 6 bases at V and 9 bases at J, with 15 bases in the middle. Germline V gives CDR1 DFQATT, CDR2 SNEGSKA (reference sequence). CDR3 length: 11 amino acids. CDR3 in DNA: TGCAGTGCGCCGCCTGAATCGGTGCAGTACTTC. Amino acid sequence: CSAPPESVQYF.

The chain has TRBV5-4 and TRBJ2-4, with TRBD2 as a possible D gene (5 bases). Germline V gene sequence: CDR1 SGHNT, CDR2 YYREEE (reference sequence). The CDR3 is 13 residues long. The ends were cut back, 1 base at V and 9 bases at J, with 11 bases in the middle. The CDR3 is CASSLREGGIQYF. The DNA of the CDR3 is TGTGCCAGCAGCTTGAGGGAAGGAGGCATTCAGTACTTC.

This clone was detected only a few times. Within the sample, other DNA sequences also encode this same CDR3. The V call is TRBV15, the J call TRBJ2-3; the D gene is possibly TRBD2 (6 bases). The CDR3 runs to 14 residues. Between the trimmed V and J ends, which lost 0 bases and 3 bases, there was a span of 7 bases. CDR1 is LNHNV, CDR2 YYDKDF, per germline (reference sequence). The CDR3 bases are TGTGCCACCAGCAGAGATCGGGGGACAGATACGCAGTATTTT. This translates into CATSRDRGTDTQYF.

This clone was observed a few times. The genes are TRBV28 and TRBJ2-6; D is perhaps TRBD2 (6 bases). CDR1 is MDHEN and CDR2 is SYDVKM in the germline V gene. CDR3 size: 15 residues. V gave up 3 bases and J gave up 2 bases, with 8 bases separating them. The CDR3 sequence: CASSLGGAGANVLTF. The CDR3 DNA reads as TGTGCCAGCAGTTTGGGGGGAGCTGGGGCCAACGTCCTGACTTTC.

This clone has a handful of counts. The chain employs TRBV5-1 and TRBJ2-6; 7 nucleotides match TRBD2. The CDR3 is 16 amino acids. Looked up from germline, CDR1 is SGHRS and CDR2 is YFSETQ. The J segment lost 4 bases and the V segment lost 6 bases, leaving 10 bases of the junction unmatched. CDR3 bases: TGCGCCAGCACTGTGACTAGCCGACGGGGGGCCAACGTCCTGACTTTC. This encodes CASTVTSRRGANVLTF.

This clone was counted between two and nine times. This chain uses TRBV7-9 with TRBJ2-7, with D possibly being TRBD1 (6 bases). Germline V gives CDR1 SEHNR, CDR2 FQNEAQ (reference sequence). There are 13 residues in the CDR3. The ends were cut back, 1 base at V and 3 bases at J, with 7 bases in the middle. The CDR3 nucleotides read TGTGCCAGCAGCTTAGAAGGGGGCTACGAGCAGTACTTC. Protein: CASSLEGGYEQYF.